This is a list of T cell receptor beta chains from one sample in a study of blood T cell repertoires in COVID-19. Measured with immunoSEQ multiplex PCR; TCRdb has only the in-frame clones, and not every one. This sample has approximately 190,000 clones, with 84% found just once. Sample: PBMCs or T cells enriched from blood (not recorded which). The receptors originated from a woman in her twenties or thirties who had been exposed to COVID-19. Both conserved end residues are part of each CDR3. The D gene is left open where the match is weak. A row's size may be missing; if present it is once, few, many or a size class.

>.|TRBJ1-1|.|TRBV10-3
CAIRGEGWGTEAFF
TGTGCCATCAGGGGAGAGGGCTGGGGCACTGAAGCTTTCTTT
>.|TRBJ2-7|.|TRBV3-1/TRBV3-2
CASSQTLVAAYEQYF
TGTGCCAGCAGCCAAACCCTGGTAGCGGCTTACGAGCAGTACTTC
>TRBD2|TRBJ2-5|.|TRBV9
CASSVSGGARETQYF
TGTGCCAGCAGCGTTAGCGGGGGGGCCAGGGAGACCCAGTACTTC
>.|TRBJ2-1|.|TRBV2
CASSEGFGGALGEQFF
TGTGCCAGCAGTGAAGGTTTCGGAGGGGCCTTAGGGGAGCAGTTCTTC
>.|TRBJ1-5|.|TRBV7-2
CASSLGGGGNQPQHF
TGTGCCAGCAGCTTAGGAGGTGGAGGCAATCAGCCCCAGCATTTT
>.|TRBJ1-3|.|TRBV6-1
CASSEGGYGGNTIYF
TGTGCCAGCAGTGAAGGAGGTTATGGGGGAAACACCATATATTTT
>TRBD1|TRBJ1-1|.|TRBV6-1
CASSATITGGNTEAFF
TGTGCCAGCAGTGCCACCATCACAGGGGGCAACACTGAAGCTTTCTTT
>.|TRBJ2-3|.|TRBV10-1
CASSEGGALNTDTQYF
TGCGCCAGCAGTGAAGGGGGGGCCCTCAATACAGATACGCAGTATTTT
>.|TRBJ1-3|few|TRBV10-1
CASKFYSGNTIYF
TGCGCCAGCAAATTTTACTCTGGAAACACCATATATTTT
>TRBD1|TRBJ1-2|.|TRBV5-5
CASSSGDRGYTF
TGTGCCAGCAGCTCCGGGGACAGAGGCTACACCTTC